This TCR beta chain was recovered during a study of T cell responses to AZD1222 COVID-19 vaccine. Findings and limits, study-wide: Every sample of the repertoires postdated the peak T cell response. At baseline, seropositivity was found in only six or seven AZD1222 recipients. Dominant at 160-218 and 743-854, vaccine-associated CD4 TCRs also spanned spike. Regions left unmutated in variants are reportedly the target of nearly half of spike-specific TCRs.

For this clone: The antigen is not known.

This table comes from immunoSEQ multiplex PCR, and its TCRdb copy is limited to in-frame clones, with some not included. The sample shows some 150,000 clones, over 90% of them seen only once. Trimming removed 3 bases from V and 3 bases from J, with 2 bases in between. The CDR3 covers 11 residues. Germline loops: CDR1 ENHRY, CDR2 SYGVKD. This TCR derives from an adult in good health. The chain carries TRBV10-3 and TRBJ1-2, with D unresolved. The input for sequencing was peripheral blood, taken on day 0 of AZD1222 vaccination. This chain's CDR3 is CAISDYYGYTF. The CDR3 nucleotides are TGTGCCATCAGTGACTACTATGGCTACACCTTC.